This TCR beta chain is from a study of neurological immune-mediated disorders. Ten or more counts support this clonotype. The cDNA came from 5'RACE with 10-nucleotide random UMIs. TCRdb re-analysed the 5' RACE reads in MiXCR, keeping a single row per CDR3 protein. This sample has just over 95,000 distinct CDR3 sequences, with around 3.3% found just once. The sample taken for sequencing was PBMCs. The TCR was taken from a woman aged 18-35 years with multiple sclerosis.

The CDR3 DNA is TGTGCCAGCAGCTTAGGTAGCGAGATCTCCTACGAGCAGTACTTC. Protein product: CASSLGSEISYEQYF. The chain links TRBV7-2 to TRBJ2-7; tentative D call: TRBD2 (5 bases). CDR1 and CDR2 (germline): SGHTA, FQGNSA. V was cut by 1 base and J by 0 bases, with 10 bases left in between. The CDR3 consists of 15 residues.